Listed below are T cell receptor beta chains from one sample, sequenced in a study of identical twins. A single record per CDR3 protein comes from TCRdb applying MiXCR to the 5' RACE reads. The data contain 520,000 or so distinct CDR3 sequences, around 20% of them singletons. The same data also went into a second study, on T cells expressing NK-cell markers.

Sequencing used CD4+ T cells sorted from blood. These receptors all come from a woman aged 18 to 35 in good health. The CDR3 runs from the conserved cysteine through the conserved F or W. The D gene is left open where the match is weak. Size is omitted from some rows. Given values are once, few, many or a class for expanded clones.

d_gene: TRBD2
v_gene: TRBV5-1
abundance: many
j_gene: TRBJ2-1
CDR3nt: TGCGCCAGCAGGTCTAGCGGCTCCTACAATGAGCAGTTCTTC
CDR3aa: CASRSSGSYNEQFF

d_gene: -
v_gene: TRBV7-9
abundance: few
j_gene: TRBJ1-1
CDR3nt: TGTGCCAGCAGCTATGTCGGGGTCACTGAAGCTTTCTTT
CDR3aa: CASSYVGVTEAFF

d_gene: -
v_gene: TRBV7-9
abundance: few
j_gene: TRBJ2-1
CDR3nt: TGTGCCAGCAGCTTAATCATGAGCGGTAACTCCTACAATGAGCAGTTCTTC
CDR3aa: CASSLIMSGNSYNEQFF

d_gene: -
v_gene: TRBV5-1
abundance: -
j_gene: TRBJ2-2
CDR3nt: TGCGCCAGCAGAAGACAGGGAGGGACCGGGGAGCTGTTTTTT
CDR3aa: CASRRQGGTGELFF

d_gene: -
v_gene: TRBV5-1
abundance: -
j_gene: TRBJ2-6
CDR3nt: TGCGCCAGCAGCTTGGAGGCAGGGGTTACCCTCTCTGGGGCCAACGTCCTGACTTTC
CDR3aa: CASSLEAGVTLSGANVLTF

d_gene: -
v_gene: TRBV5-1
abundance: many
j_gene: TRBJ2-1
CDR3nt: TGCGCCAGCAGCTCGGGCTTGACCTACAATGAGCAGTTCTTC
CDR3aa: CASSSGLTYNEQFF

d_gene: -
v_gene: TRBV20-1
abundance: once
j_gene: TRBJ2-3
CDR3nt: TGCAGTGCTAGAGACCACAGGGTTAGCACAGATACGCAGTATTTT
CDR3aa: CSARDHRVSTDTQYF

d_gene: -
v_gene: TRBV7-9
abundance: -
j_gene: TRBJ1-2
CDR3nt: TGTGCCCACCCGGCAGATCACTATGGCTACACCTTC
CDR3aa: CAHPADHYGYTF

d_gene: TRBD2
v_gene: TRBV29-1
abundance: few
j_gene: TRBJ2-3
CDR3nt: TGCAGCGTTGGAGGGACTAGCGGTGGCACAGATACGCAGTATTTT
CDR3aa: CSVGGTSGGTDTQYF

d_gene: -
v_gene: TRBV27
abundance: -
j_gene: TRBJ2-7
CDR3nt: TGTGCCAGCAGACGGACAAGCTCCTACGAGCAGTACTTC
CDR3aa: CASRRTSSYEQYF

d_gene: TRBD1
v_gene: TRBV7-3
abundance: few
j_gene: TRBJ2-1
CDR3nt: TGTGCCAGCAGCTTAAGCGGACAGGGGGCCTACAATGAGCAGTTCTTC
CDR3aa: CASSLSGQGAYNEQFF

d_gene: TRBD2
v_gene: TRBV5-8
abundance: few
j_gene: TRBJ2-3
CDR3nt: TGTGCCAGCAGCTTTGGCGGGAGGTCAGATACGCAGTATTTT
CDR3aa: CASSFGGRSDTQYF

d_gene: -
v_gene: TRBV7-9
abundance: few
j_gene: TRBJ1-6
CDR3nt: TGTGCCAGCAGCTTAGGTTCGACGGCCGTTGGTTCACCCCTCCACTTT
CDR3aa: CASSLGSTAVGSPLHF

d_gene: -
v_gene: TRBV12-3/TRBV12-4
abundance: many
j_gene: TRBJ2-7
CDR3nt: TGTGCCAGCAGTTTGACGGAGATCCACTACGAGCAGTACTTC
CDR3aa: CASSLTEIHYEQYF

d_gene: TRBD1
v_gene: TRBV3-1
abundance: -
j_gene: TRBJ1-1
CDR3nt: TGTGCCAGCACCAGCCAAGTTCAGGGGGCGACGGCTTTCTTT
CDR3aa: CASTSQVQGATAFF

d_gene: TRBD2
v_gene: TRBV7-2
abundance: -
j_gene: TRBJ2-3
CDR3nt: TGTGCCAGTCTTCCAGCGGGGGACGGTGCGCAGTATTTT
CDR3aa: CASLPAGDGAQYF

d_gene: -
v_gene: TRBV12-3/TRBV12-4
abundance: few
j_gene: TRBJ2-2
CDR3nt: TGTGCCAGCAGTTTAAGGACTTCGAACACCGGGGAGCTGTTTTTT
CDR3aa: CASSLRTSNTGELFF

d_gene: TRBD2
v_gene: TRBV7-2
abundance: -
j_gene: TRBJ2-3
CDR3nt: TGTGCCAGCAGCCCACGAGGAGGACTAGCGGGAGGAGATACGCAGTATTTT
CDR3aa: CASSPRGGLAGGDTQYF

d_gene: -
v_gene: TRBV20-1
abundance: -
j_gene: TRBJ2-5
CDR3nt: TGCAGTGCTAGTCGGGGAGATGCCGGAGAGACCCAGTACTTC
CDR3aa: CSASRGDAGETQYF

d_gene: -
v_gene: TRBV12-5
abundance: -
j_gene: TRBJ2-7
CDR3nt: TGTGCTAGTGGTTTGGTAAAGGGAAGCTCCTACGAGCAGTACTTC
CDR3aa: CASGLVKGSSYEQYF

d_gene: TRBD2
v_gene: TRBV20-1
abundance: -
j_gene: TRBJ2-7
CDR3nt: TGCAGTGTGGGAGAGAGCGGGGGGGCCCTCGGCGAGCAGTACTTC
CDR3aa: CSVGESGGALGEQYF

d_gene: -
v_gene: TRBV7-3
abundance: -
j_gene: TRBJ2-2
CDR3nt: TGTGCCAGCAGCTATGACTGGCCAGGGACCGGGGAGCTGTTTTTT
CDR3aa: CASSYDWPGTGELFF

d_gene: -
v_gene: TRBV11-3
abundance: -
j_gene: TRBJ2-2
CDR3nt: TGTGCCAGCAGCCTTGTGGCGGGGGCCACCGGGGAGCTGTTTTTT
CDR3aa: CASSLVAGATGELFF

d_gene: -
v_gene: TRBV7-9
abundance: -
j_gene: TRBJ2-3
CDR3nt: TGTGCCAGCAGCCTGCTGTCAGGACTTCCCCTCTACCCGCAGTATTTT
CDR3aa: CASSLLSGLPLYPQYF

d_gene: -
v_gene: TRBV12-3/TRBV12-4
abundance: few
j_gene: TRBJ2-1
CDR3nt: TGTGCCAGCAGTTTCCGAAGAAACTTGGTCGCTAGCAATGAGCAGTTCTTC
CDR3aa: CASSFRRNLVASNEQFF

d_gene: -
v_gene: TRBV27
abundance: -
j_gene: TRBJ2-7
CDR3nt: TGTGCCAGCAAAAGAGGAGCGGCGACCGAGCAGTACTTC
CDR3aa: CASKRGAATEQYF

d_gene: -
v_gene: TRBV10-3
abundance: few
j_gene: TRBJ2-5
CDR3nt: TGTGCCACCGCCCATAGCGGAAACAAAGAGACCCAGTACTTC
CDR3aa: CATAHSGNKETQYF

d_gene: -
v_gene: TRBV20-1
abundance: -
j_gene: TRBJ2-3
CDR3nt: TGCAGTGCTAGACTGTTTAATGCAGATACGCAGTATTTT
CDR3aa: CSARLFNADTQYF

d_gene: -
v_gene: TRBV7-2
abundance: -
j_gene: TRBJ2-6
CDR3nt: TGTGCCAGCAGCTTAGCACCAGACTCTGGGGCCAACGTCCTGACTTTC
CDR3aa: CASSLAPDSGANVLTF

d_gene: -
v_gene: TRBV5-1
abundance: -
j_gene: TRBJ2-2
CDR3nt: TGCGCCAGCAACAACCGACAAGCGAACACCGGGGAGCTGTTTTTT
CDR3aa: CASNNRQANTGELFF

d_gene: -
v_gene: TRBV7-3
abundance: -
j_gene: TRBJ2-3
CDR3nt: TGTGCCAGCAGCTTAATAAGGACAGATACGCAGTATTTT
CDR3aa: CASSLIRTDTQYF

d_gene: TRBD1
v_gene: TRBV4-1
abundance: -
j_gene: TRBJ1-1
CDR3nt: TGCGCCAGCAGCCAAGCCTTGGGACAGGATGGCACTGAAGCTTTCTTT
CDR3aa: CASSQALGQDGTEAFF

d_gene: -
v_gene: TRBV7-9
abundance: few
j_gene: TRBJ2-7
CDR3nt: TGTGCCAGCAGCCCCAGACACTACGAGCAGTACTTC
CDR3aa: CASSPRHYEQYF